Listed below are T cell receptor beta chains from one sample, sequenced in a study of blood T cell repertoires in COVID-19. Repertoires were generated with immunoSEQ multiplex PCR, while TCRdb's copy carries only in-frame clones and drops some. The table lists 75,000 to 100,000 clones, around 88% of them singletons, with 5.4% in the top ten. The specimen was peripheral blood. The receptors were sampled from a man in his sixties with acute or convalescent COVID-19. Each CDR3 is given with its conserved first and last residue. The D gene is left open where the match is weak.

cdr3_aa: CASSTGGRKDEKLFF
d_call: TRBD1
v_call: TRBV9
cdr3_length: 15
j_call: TRBJ1-4

cdr3_aa: CASSPRTGAPTPNEKLFF
d_call: TRBD1
v_call: TRBV18
cdr3_length: 18
j_call: TRBJ1-4

cdr3_aa: CASSFGGDLETQYF
d_call: TRBD2
v_call: TRBV5-4
cdr3_length: 14
j_call: TRBJ2-5

cdr3_aa: CASSQAGGARQPQHF
d_call: NA
v_call: TRBV6-2/TRBV6-3
cdr3_length: 15
j_call: TRBJ1-5

cdr3_aa: CATSENEAYEQYF
d_call: NA
v_call: TRBV24-1
cdr3_length: 13
j_call: TRBJ2-7

cdr3_aa: CASSPRTGGQETQYF
d_call: TRBD1
v_call: TRBV18
cdr3_length: 15
j_call: TRBJ2-5

cdr3_aa: CASSPTGLQPQHF
d_call: NA
v_call: TRBV25-1
cdr3_length: 13
j_call: TRBJ1-5

cdr3_aa: CASRLEDTEAFF
d_call: NA
v_call: TRBV27
cdr3_length: 12
j_call: TRBJ1-1

cdr3_aa: CASNRALVSPDTQYF
d_call: NA
v_call: TRBV10-2
cdr3_length: 15
j_call: TRBJ2-3

cdr3_aa: CAISGLDMNTEAFF
d_call: NA
v_call: TRBV10-3
cdr3_length: 14
j_call: TRBJ1-1